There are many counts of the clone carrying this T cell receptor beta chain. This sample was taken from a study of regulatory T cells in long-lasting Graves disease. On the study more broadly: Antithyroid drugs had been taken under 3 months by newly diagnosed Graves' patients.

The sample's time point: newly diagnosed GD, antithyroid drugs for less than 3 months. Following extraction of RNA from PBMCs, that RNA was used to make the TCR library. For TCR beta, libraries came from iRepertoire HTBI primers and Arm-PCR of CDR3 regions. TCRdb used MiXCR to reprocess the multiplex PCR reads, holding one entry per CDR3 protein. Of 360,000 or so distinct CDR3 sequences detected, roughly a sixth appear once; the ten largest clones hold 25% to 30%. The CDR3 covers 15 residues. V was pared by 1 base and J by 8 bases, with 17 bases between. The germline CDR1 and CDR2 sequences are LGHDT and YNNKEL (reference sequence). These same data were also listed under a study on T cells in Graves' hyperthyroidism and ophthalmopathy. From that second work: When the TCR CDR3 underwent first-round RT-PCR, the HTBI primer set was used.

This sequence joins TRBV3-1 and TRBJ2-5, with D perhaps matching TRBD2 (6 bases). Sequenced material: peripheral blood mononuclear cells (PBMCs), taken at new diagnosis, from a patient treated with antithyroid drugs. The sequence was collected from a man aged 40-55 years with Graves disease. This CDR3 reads CASSQARRESNTQYF. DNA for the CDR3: TGTGCCAGCAGCCAAGCGCGCCGGGAGAGCAACACCCAGTACTTC.